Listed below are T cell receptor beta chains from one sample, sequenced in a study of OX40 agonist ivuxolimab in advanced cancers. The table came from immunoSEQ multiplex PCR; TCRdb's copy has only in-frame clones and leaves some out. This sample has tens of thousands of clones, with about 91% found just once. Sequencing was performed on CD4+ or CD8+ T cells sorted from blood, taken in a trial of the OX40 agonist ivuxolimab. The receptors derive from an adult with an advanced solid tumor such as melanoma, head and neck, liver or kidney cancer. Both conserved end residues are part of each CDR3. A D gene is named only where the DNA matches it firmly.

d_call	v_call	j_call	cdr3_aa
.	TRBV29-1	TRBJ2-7	CSVGPPETQYEQYF
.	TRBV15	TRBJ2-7	CATSQESLGSYEQYF
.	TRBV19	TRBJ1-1	CASSIAMRGTEAFF
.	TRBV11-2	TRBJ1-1	CASSSVWNTEAFF
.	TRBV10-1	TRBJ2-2	CASASTPGGTGELFF
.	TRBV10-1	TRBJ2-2	CASSQSPGGELFF
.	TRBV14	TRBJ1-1	CASSQELGNTEAFF
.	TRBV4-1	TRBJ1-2	CASSRTGVGPRGYTF
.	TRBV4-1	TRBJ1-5	CASSRGGMHSNQPQHF
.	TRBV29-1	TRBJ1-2	CSGVRDYGYTF
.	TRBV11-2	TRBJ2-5	CASSSTRTQETQYF
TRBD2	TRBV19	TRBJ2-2	CASSIAGLENTGELFF
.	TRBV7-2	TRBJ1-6	CASSVLNSPLHF
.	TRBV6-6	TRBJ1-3	CASSYTASGNTIYF
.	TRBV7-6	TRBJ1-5	CASSLNEGGQPQHF
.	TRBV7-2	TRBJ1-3	CASSLRASSGNTIYF
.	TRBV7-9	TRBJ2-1	CASSLRSYNEQFF
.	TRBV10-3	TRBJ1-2	CASRRDPLYGYTF
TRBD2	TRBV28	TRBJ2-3	CASSLGGRVTDTQYF
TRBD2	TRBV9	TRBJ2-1	CASSPLAGPYNEQFF
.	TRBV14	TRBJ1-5	CASSPRGNQPQHF
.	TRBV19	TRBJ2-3	CASGLGVSTDTQYF
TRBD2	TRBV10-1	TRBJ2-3	CASSDSLAGGQDTQYF
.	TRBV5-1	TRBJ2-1	CASSPGPVGYNEQFF
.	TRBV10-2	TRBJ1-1	CASSVLSGGRVGTEAFF
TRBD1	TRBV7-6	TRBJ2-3	CASSTGQVGTDTQYF
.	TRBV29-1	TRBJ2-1	CSVEVSGIRNEQFF
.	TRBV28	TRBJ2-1	CASRVPGSYNEQFF
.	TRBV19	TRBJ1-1	CASSIRGTEAFF
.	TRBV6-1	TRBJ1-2	CASRPEQHHGYTF
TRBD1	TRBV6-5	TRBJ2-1	CASSYQTGKTNNEQFF
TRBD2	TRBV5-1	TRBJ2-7	CASSLAGGIYYEQYF
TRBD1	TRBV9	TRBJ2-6	CASSPRDRGSSGANVLTF
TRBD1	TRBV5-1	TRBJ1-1	CASSPRDRVLEAFF
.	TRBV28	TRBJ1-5	CASSLFRGLLNQPQHF
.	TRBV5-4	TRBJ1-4	CASSFGASEKLFF
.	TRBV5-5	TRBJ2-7	CASSLSGARYEQYF
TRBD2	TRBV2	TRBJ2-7	CASFLAGGGREQYF
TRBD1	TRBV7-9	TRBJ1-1	CASSSGTGNTEAFF
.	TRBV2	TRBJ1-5	CASSGGWTQHF
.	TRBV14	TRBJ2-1	CASSQRTWGDNEQFF
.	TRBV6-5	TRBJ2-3	CASSYPRHSTDTQYF
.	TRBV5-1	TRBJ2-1	CASSFSYNEQFF
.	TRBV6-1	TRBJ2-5	CASRQGREETQYF
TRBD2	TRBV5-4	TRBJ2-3	CASSRGGYAGGPADTQYF